This T cell receptor (beta chain) was sequenced in a study of cytomegalovirus exposure and HLA in healthy donors. Whole-study context: As released early, the data held around 80 million unique TCRs from HLA-typed donors. General study points: There were some V segments, including TRBV6-2 and TRBV6-3, excluded as indistinguishable.

Trimming removed 11 bases from V and 3 bases from J; junction bases left unmatched: 20. Looked up from germline, CDR1 is SEHNR and CDR2 is FQNEAQ (reference sequence). The CDR3 covers 18 residues. A note on this clone: The antigen is not known.

Primers: 60 Vbeta forward and 13 Jbeta reverse. Libraries were prepared by immunoSEQ multiplex PCR; TCRdb keeps only in-frame clonotypes and omits some of them. The sample gives 150,000 to 200,000 clones, roughly 75% of which show up once; about 1.9% is in the top ten. This sequence originates from a woman aged 30 to 39 in good health and CMV-seronegative. This rearrangement joins TRBV7-9 to TRBJ2-3; 10 bases agree with TRBD2. Sequencing input: PBMCs. The DNA of the CDR3 is TGTGCCGAGGCCCCGGGGACTAGCGCCCTTTTATGGACAGATACGCAGTATTTT. It yields the protein CAEAPGTSALLWTDTQYF. Full variable domain (rest looked up from reference TRBV7-9 and TRBJ2-3): DTGVSQNPRHKITKRGQNVTFRCDPISEHNRLYWYRQTLGQGPEFLTYFQNEAQLEKSRLLSDRFSAERPKGSFSTLEIQRTEQGDSAMYLCAEAPGTSALLWTDTQYFGPGTRLTVL.